This T cell receptor (beta chain) is from a study of T cell responses to AZD1222 COVID-19 vaccine. The germline V gene has CDR1 SGHTA and CDR2 FQGNSA. The CDR3 runs 15 residues. Deletions cut 5 bases from V and 4 bases from J, with 17 bases between. Here immunoSEQ multiplex PCR was the method, and the copy in TCRdb shows in-frame clones only, minus some. Counted here are around 66,000 clones, 70% to 90% occurring once; the ten biggest clones make up more than 4%. Whole-study results and caveats: Sampling that yielded the repertoires occurred only after the peak T cell response. Clonal diversity was possibly underestimated, and the donors were mostly white British, with more females. Reports indicate that nearly half of spike-specific TCRs are directed at unmutated variant regions. Across spike, vaccine-associated CD4 TCRs were found, dominant at 160-218 and 743-854.

Notes on this clone: Antigen unknown.

The gene calls are TRBV7-2 and TRBJ1-2; tentatively, D is TRBD1 (6 bases). Specimen: peripheral blood, collected 28 days after the second dose of the MenACWY control vaccine. This TCR was recovered from an adult who received the MenACWY meningococcal vaccine as a control. CDR3 nucleotide sequence: TGTGCCAGCAGCCCAGGCGGGGGGGCTGGCTATGGCTACACCTTC. Translation gives CASSPGGGAGYGYTF.